A selection of T cell receptor beta chains follows, all from one sample in a study of blood T cell repertoires in COVID-19. TCRdb's table, derived via immunoSEQ multiplex PCR, lists solely in-frame clones and lacks some. The sample lists 350,000 or so clones; roughly 90% were seen once. Sequences were obtained from PBMCs or T cells enriched from blood (not recorded which). The source is a woman younger than 45 who had recovered from COVID-19. The CDR3 runs from the conserved cysteine through the conserved F or W. A D gene is named only where the DNA matches it firmly. Only part of the rows carry a size: once, few, many, or a class if the clone is expanded.

V gene	D gene	J gene	clone size	CDR3 protein	CDR3 DNA
TRBV7-2	TRBD1	TRBJ1-2	few	CASSFTGADNYGYTF	TGTGCCAGCAGCTTCACAGGGGCGGATAACTATGGCTACACCTTC
TRBV6-4	TRBD2	TRBJ2-2	.	CASSDRGGALTGELFF	TGTGCCAGCAGTGACCGCGGGGGGGCCCTTACCGGGGAGCTGTTTTTT
TRBV7-3	TRBD2	TRBJ2-2	.	CASRLAGVTGELFF	TGTGCCAGCAGATTAGCGGGCGTCACCGGGGAGCTGTTTTTT
TRBV30	TRBD1	TRBJ1-1	.	CAWSAGTGGNTEAFF	TGTGCCTGGAGCGCCGGTACAGGGGGGAACACTGAAGCTTTCTTT
TRBV6-2/TRBV6-3	.	TRBJ2-2	.	CASSFSSGLLNPGELFF	TGTGCCAGCAGTTTCTCTTCGGGACTTCTTAACCCCGGGGAGCTGTTTTTT
TRBV5-1	.	TRBJ2-7	.	CASSLSQGSYEQYF	TGCGCCAGCAGCTTGTCCCAGGGCTCCTACGAGCAGTACTTC
TRBV29-1	.	TRBJ2-3	.	CSVVGAGTDTQYF	TGCAGCGTTGTAGGGGCGGGGACAGATACGCAGTATTTT
TRBV7-8	TRBD1	TRBJ1-3	.	CASSSGTGFSGNTIYF	TGTGCCAGCAGCTCCGGGACAGGGTTCTCTGGAAACACCATATATTTT
TRBV3-1/TRBV3-2	.	TRBJ1-5	.	CASSQDRVQPQHF	TGTGCCAGCAGCCAAGACAGGGTGCAGCCCCAGCATTTT
TRBV19	.	TRBJ1-5	.	CASMGGGGQPQHF	TGTGCCAGTATGGGGGGGGGAGGTCAGCCCCAGCATTTT
TRBV11-3	TRBD2	TRBJ2-2	.	CASSSTSLNTGELFF	TGTGCCAGCAGCTCGACTAGCTTGAACACCGGGGAGCTGTTTTTT
TRBV6-5	TRBD1	TRBJ1-5	.	CASRDSNQPQHF	TGTGCCAGCCGGGACAGTAATCAGCCCCAGCATTTT
TRBV29-1	TRBD1	TRBJ2-1	.	CSVGQGIRNEQFF	TGCAGCGTAGGACAGGGCATTCGCAATGAGCAGTTCTTC
TRBV6-5	.	TRBJ2-7	.	CASRPFRGYEQYF	TGTGCCAGCAGACCCTTTAGGGGTTACGAGCAGTACTTC
TRBV4-1	.	TRBJ1-5	.	CASSQEDSYSNQPQHF	TGCGCCAGCAGCCAAGAGGACAGTTATAGCAATCAGCCCCAGCATTTT
TRBV19	TRBD2	TRBJ2-1	.	CASQAGGSSYNEQFF	TGTGCCAGCCAAGCGGGAGGGAGCTCCTACAATGAGCAGTTCTTC
TRBV7-9	.	TRBJ1-1	.	CASSREVDEAFF	TGTGCCAGCAGTCGCGAGGTGGATGAAGCTTTCTTT
TRBV27	.	TRBJ1-2	.	CASRTTGYGYTF	TGTGCCAGCAGGACCACAGGGTATGGCTACACCTTC
TRBV28	TRBD1	TRBJ2-7	.	CASNPSGTGISYEQYF	TGTGCCAGCAATCCCTCCGGGACAGGGATCTCCTACGAGCAGTACTTC
TRBV19	TRBD1	TRBJ2-3	once	CASSEGAGVDTQYF	TGTGCCAGTAGTGAGGGGGCAGGGGTGGATACGCAGTATTTT
TRBV7-6	TRBD1	TRBJ2-2	.	CASRTWQGVAGELFF	TGTGCCAGCAGGACGTGGCAGGGGGTGGCCGGGGAGCTGTTTTTT
TRBV7-3	TRBD2	TRBJ2-1	.	CASSSTAGGAYNEQFF	TGTGCCAGCAGCTCAACCGCCGGGGGGGCCTACAATGAGCAGTTCTTC
TRBV3-1/TRBV3-2	.	TRBJ2-2	.	CASKDGRLANTGELFF	TGTGCCAGCAAGGACGGAAGACTAGCGAACACCGGGGAGCTGTTTTTT
TRBV2	TRBD2	TRBJ2-3	.	CASRTGKAGGRTDTQYF	TGTGCCAGCAGGACGGGGAAGGCGGGAGGTCGCACAGATACGCAGTATTTT
TRBV14	.	TRBJ1-1	.	CASSQRTLSAGTEAFF	TGTGCCAGCAGCCAAAGGACGTTGAGCGCGGGCACTGAAGCTTTCTTT
TRBV4-2	TRBD2	TRBJ2-1	.	CASSQEDLAGGTIYNEQFF	TGTGCCAGCAGCCAAGAAGACCTAGCGGGGGGGACTATTTACAATGAGCAGTTCTTC
TRBV28	TRBD1	TRBJ1-1	.	CASSPLVRGFSRTEAFF	TGTGCCAGCAGTCCGCTAGTCAGGGGGTTTTCTCGGACTGAAGCTTTCTTT
TRBV6-5	.	TRBJ1-1	.	CASSDRHTEAFF	TGTGCCAGCAGCGACAGGCACACTGAAGCTTTCTTT
TRBV6-1	.	TRBJ2-4	.	CASSSTKNIQYF	TGTGCCAGCAGTTCCACCAAAAACATTCAGTACTTC
TRBV3-1/TRBV3-2	.	TRBJ2-6	.	CASSPRNGANVLTF	TGTGCCAGCAGCCCCAGAAATGGGGCCAACGTCCTGACTTTC
TRBV24-1	TRBD2	TRBJ2-1	.	CATSEGTSGGNEQFF	TGTGCCACCAGTGAGGGGACTAGCGGGGGTAATGAGCAGTTCTTC
TRBV28	.	TRBJ2-5	.	CASSFQGRVQETQYF	TGTGCCAGCAGTTTTCAGGGGAGGGTTCAAGAGACCCAGTACTTC
TRBV6-5	TRBD1	TRBJ1-4	.	CASSYSGRDSEKLFF	TGTGCCAGCAGTTACAGCGGCAGGGACAGTGAAAAACTGTTTTTT
TRBV27	TRBD1	TRBJ1-2	.	CASSKDRTGSLLYGYTF	TGTGCCAGCAGTAAAGACAGGACAGGTTCCCTTCTATATGGCTACACCTTC
TRBV9	.	TRBJ1-3	.	CASSVGGERRGHTIYF	TGTGCCAGCAGCGTGGGGGGGGAAAGGCGCGGGCACACCATATATTTT
TRBV28	.	TRBJ1-5	once	CASRDSQGNQPQHF	TGTGCCAGCAGGGACAGTCAAGGCAATCAGCCCCAGCATTTT
TRBV19	.	TRBJ1-1	.	CASTPGRGTEAFF	TGTGCCAGTACCCCCGGCAGGGGCACTGAAGCTTTCTTT
TRBV28	TRBD1	TRBJ1-2	.	CASRGQAGGYTF	TGTGCCAGCAGAGGACAGGCCGGCGGCTACACCTTC
TRBV19	.	TRBJ1-1	.	CASRGARADQGEAFF	TGTGCCAGTAGAGGGGCCAGGGCGGACCAGGGTGAAGCTTTCTTT
TRBV4-2	.	TRBJ1-3	.	CASSQGHFSGNTIYF	TGTGCCAGCAGCCAAGGACACTTCTCTGGAAACACCATATATTTT
TRBV3-1/TRBV3-2	.	TRBJ1-1	.	CASSHGSFGTEAFF	TGTGCCAGCAGCCACGGGAGTTTTGGCACTGAAGCTTTCTTT
TRBV7-9	TRBD1	TRBJ2-7	.	CASSPGTGAYEQYF	TGTGCCAGCAGCCCCGGGACAGGGGCCTACGAGCAGTACTTC
TRBV15	.	TRBJ1-5	.	CATSRDSQPQHF	TGTGCCACCAGCAGAGACAGTCAGCCCCAGCATTTT
TRBV29-1	TRBD1	TRBJ1-1	.	CSVRTGGAEAFF	TGCAGCGTCAGGACAGGGGGCGCCGAAGCTTTCTTT
TRBV30	TRBD2	TRBJ2-7	.	CAWTPTGTSGEGQYF	TGTGCCTGGACTCCTACCGGGACTAGCGGGGAAGGGCAGTACTTC
TRBV4-1	.	TRBJ2-1	.	CASSQESSVQYNEQFF	TGCGCCAGCAGCCAAGAGTCCAGCGTCCAATACAATGAGCAGTTCTTC
TRBV10-3	TRBD1	TRBJ1-4	.	CAISTTGGREKLFF	TGTGCCATCAGTACTACAGGGGGCCGGGAAAAACTGTTTTTT
TRBV6-5	TRBD1	TRBJ1-6	.	CASSFRQGPTNSPLHF	TGTGCCAGCAGTTTCCGACAGGGCCCGACTAATTCACCCCTCCACTTT
TRBV7-3	.	TRBJ1-6	.	CASSLTPGSNSPLHF	TGTGCCAGCAGCTTAACCCCCGGGTCTAATTCACCCCTCCACTTT
TRBV11-3	.	TRBJ2-1	once	CASSLEVASHGEQFF	TGTGCCAGCAGCTTAGAGGTAGCCTCTCACGGTGAGCAGTTCTTC
TRBV7-9	TRBD1	TRBJ2-1	.	CASSGGTGWNEQFF	TGTGCCAGCAGCGGGGGGACAGGGTGGAATGAGCAGTTCTTC
TRBV4-1	.	TRBJ1-6	.	CASSQAGRNSPLHF	TGCGCCAGCAGCCAAGCGGGGAGGAATTCACCCCTCCACTTT
TRBV9	TRBD1	TRBJ1-1	once	CASSADRVLGTEAFF	TGTGCCAGCAGCGCTGACAGGGTCCTGGGCACTGAAGCTTTCTTT
TRBV5-8	.	TRBJ2-3	once	CASTSLRGHYPTDTQYF	TGTGCCAGCACCTCCCTAAGGGGACATTATCCCACAGATACGCAGTATTTT
TRBV21-1	.	TRBJ2-3	.	CASRDNSGGSGDTQYF	TGTGCCAGCAGGGACAATAGCGGGGGTAGCGGAGATACGCAGTATTTT